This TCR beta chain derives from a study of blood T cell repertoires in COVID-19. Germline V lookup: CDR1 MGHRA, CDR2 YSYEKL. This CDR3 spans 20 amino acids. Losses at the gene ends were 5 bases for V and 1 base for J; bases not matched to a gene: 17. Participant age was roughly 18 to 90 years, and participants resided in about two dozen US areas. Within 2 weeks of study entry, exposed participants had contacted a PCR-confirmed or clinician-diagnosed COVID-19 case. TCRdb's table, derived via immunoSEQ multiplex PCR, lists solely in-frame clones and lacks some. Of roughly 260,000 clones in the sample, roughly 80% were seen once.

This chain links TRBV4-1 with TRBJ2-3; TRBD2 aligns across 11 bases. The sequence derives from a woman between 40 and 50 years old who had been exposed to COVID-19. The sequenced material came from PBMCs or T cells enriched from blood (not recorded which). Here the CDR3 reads CASSAKITSGGDRRTDTQYF. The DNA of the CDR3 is TGCGCCAGCAGCGCCAAGATAACTAGCGGGGGAGACCGCCGCACAGATACGCAGTATTTT.